The entry below describes one T cell receptor beta chain. The antigen is undetermined. These data are taken from a study of siplizumab effects on memory and regulatory T cells. Study-level results: In the presence of siplizumab, alloreactive sequences traceable to unstimulated CD4+ memory cells were significantly reduced.

Trimming removed 0 bases at V and 4 bases at J, with 6 bases between. CDR1 SGDLS and CDR2 YYNGEE come from the germline V gene. This CDR3 has 13 amino acids. TCRdb's table, derived via immunoSEQ multiplex PCR, lists solely in-frame clones and lacks some. Of roughly 82,000 clones in the sample, 87% are singletons; the top ten hold less than 2%. Sequenced sample: Tregs sorted from blood. The clonotype comes from a human donor in good health. The V gene is TRBV9, the J gene TRBJ2-3; D call uncertain. CDR3 residues: CASSVGYADTQYF. As DNA, the CDR3 is TGTGCCAGCAGCGTAGGTTACGCAGATACGCAGTATTTT.